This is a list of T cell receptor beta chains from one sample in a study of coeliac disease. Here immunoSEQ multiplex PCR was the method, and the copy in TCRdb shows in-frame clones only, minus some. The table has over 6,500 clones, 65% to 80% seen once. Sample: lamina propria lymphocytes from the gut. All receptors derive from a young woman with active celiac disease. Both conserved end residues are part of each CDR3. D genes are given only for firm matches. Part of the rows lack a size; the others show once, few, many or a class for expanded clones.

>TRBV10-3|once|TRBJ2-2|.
CAIRQNTGELFF
TGTGCCATCAGACAGAACACCGGGGAGCTGTTTTTT
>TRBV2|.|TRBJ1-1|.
CASSESRTNTEAFF
TGTGCCAGCAGTGAAAGCAGGACTAACACTGAAGCTTTCTTT
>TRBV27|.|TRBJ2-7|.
CASSPGSYEQYF
TGTGCCAGCAGTCCCGGCTCCTACGAGCAGTACTTC
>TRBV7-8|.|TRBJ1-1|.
CASSYAQTNTEAFF
TGTGCCAGCAGCTACGCACAGACGAACACTGAAGCTTTCTTT
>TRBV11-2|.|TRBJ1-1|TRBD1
CASSARTGGDAMPLFF
TGTGCCAGCAGCGCGAGGACAGGGGGCGACGCGATGCCTCTTTTCTTT
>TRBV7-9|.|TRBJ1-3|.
CASTIGGGARGNTIYF
TGTGCCAGCACTATAGGTGGAGGGGCGCGAGGAAACACCATATATTTT
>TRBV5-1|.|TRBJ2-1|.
CASSLTSSHEQFF
TGCGCCAGCAGCCTTACTAGTTCCCATGAGCAGTTCTTC
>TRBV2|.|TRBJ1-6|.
CASTPVGALHF
TGTGCCAGCACCCCAGTAGGAGCCCTCCACTTT
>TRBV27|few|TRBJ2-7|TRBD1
CASRAGGPRDEQYF
TGTGCCAGCAGGGCAGGGGGTCCGCGAGACGAGCAGTACTTC
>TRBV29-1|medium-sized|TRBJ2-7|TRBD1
CSVRSTGGLAYEQYF
TGCAGCGTTCGCTCCACAGGGGGCTTGGCCTACGAGCAGTACTTC
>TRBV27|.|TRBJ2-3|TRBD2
CASSLWGTSGRPPTDTQYF
TGTGCCAGCAGTTTATGGGGGACTAGCGGGAGACCCCCCACAGATACGCAGTATTTT
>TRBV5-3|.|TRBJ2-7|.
CARSFAGCPYEQYF
TGTGCCAGAAGCTTTGCAGGCTGCCCATACGAGCAGTACTTC
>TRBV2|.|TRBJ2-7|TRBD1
CARGQGGTYEQYF
TGTGCCAGGGGACAGGGGGGGACCTACGAGCAGTACTTC
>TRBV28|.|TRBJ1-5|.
CASSPGGRRNQPQHF
TGTGCCAGCAGCCCGGGTGGCAGGAGGAATCAGCCCCAGCATTTT
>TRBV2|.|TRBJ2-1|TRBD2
CASAGTSGGAPEQFF
TGTGCCAGCGCCGGGACTAGCGGGGGGGCCCCTGAGCAGTTCTTC
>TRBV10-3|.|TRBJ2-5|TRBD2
CATNQREVWETQYF
TGTGCCACCAATCAGCGGGAGGTTTGGGAGACCCAGTACTTC
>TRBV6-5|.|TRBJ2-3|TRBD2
CASKLSGGTDTQYF
TGTGCCAGCAAACTAAGCGGGGGCACAGATACGCAGTATTTT
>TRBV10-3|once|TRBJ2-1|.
CAISEGGSSYNEQFF
TGTGCCATCAGTGAGGGAGGGAGCTCCTACAATGAGCAGTTCTTC
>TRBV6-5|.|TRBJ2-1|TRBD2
CASSSLRAGGQNEQFF
TGTGCCAGCAGTTCCCTTCGCGCGGGGGGGCAGAATGAGCAGTTCTTC
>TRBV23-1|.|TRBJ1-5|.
CASSQSRGRASQPQHF
TGCGCCAGCAGTCAATCGCGGGGCCGGGCTAGTCAGCCCCAGCATTTT
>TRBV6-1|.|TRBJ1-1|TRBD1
CASSPTGWTEAFF
TGTGCCAGCAGCCCGACAGGGTGGACTGAAGCTTTCTTT
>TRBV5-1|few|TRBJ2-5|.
CASSSRRGGETQYF
TGCGCCAGCAGCTCCCGACGGGGAGGAGAGACCCAGTACTTC
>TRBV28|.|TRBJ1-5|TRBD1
CASSSTLVPVGTGRIGNQPQHF
TGTGCCAGCAGTTCAACCCTAGTCCCGGTGGGGACAGGGAGAATTGGCAATCAGCCCCAGCATTTT
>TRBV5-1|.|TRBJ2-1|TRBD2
CASSWPGRYSYNEQFF
TGCGCCAGCAGCTGGCCCGGGAGGTACTCCTACAATGAGCAGTTCTTC
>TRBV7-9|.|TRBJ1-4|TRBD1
CASSFFGQGAEKLFF
TGTGCCAGCAGCTTTTTCGGGCAGGGGGCTGAAAAACTGTTTTTT
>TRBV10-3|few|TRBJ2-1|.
CAINSTGWLTNEQFF
TGTGCCATCAATTCGACAGGTTGGCTTACTAATGAGCAGTTCTTC
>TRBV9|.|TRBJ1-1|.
CASSVGGLTEAFF
TGTGCCAGCAGCGTAGGGGGACTGACTGAAGCTTTCTTT
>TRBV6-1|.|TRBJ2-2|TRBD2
CASSELAGVAGELFF
TGTGCCAGCAGTGAGCTAGCGGGAGTCGCCGGGGAGCTGTTTTTT
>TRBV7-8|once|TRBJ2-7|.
CASGLVQQGREQYF
TGTGCCAGCGGCTTAGTGCAACAGGGCAGAGAGCAGTACTTC
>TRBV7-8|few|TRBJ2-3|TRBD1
CASSQGAATQDTQYF
TGTGCCAGCAGCCAGGGGGCCGCTACCCAAGATACGCAGTATTTT
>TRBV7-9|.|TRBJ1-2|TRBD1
CASSFGQDYGYTF
TGTGCCAGCAGCTTCGGACAGGATTATGGCTACACCTTC
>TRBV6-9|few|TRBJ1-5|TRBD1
CASSRFFAPTGESNQPQHF
TGTGCCAGCAGCCGCTTTTTTGCTCCGACAGGGGAAAGCAATCAGCCCCAGCATTTT
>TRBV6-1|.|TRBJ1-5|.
CASSVPSGGNQPQHF
TGTGCCAGCAGTGTGCCGTCCGGGGGCAATCAGCCCCAGCATTTT
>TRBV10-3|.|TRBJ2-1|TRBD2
CAISEVLSGSSGYNEQFF
TGTGCCATCAGTGAAGTTCTTAGCGGGAGCAGTGGCTACAATGAGCAGTTCTTC
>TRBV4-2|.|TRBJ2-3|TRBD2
CATRRRLAGTDTQYF
TGTGCCACCAGAAGAAGACTAGCGGGGACAGATACGCAGTATTTT
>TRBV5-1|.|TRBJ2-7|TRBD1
CASSLARSGQEYEQYF
TGCGCCAGCAGCTTGGCTCGGTCGGGACAGGAGTACGAGCAGTACTTC
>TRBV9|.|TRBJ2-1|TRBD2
CASSPQVTSRHNEQFF
TGTGCCAGCAGCCCCCAAGTGACTAGCCGGCACAATGAGCAGTTCTTC
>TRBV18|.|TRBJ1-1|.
CASSPTGAGNTEAFF
TGTGCCAGCTCACCGACAGGAGCCGGGAACACTGAAGCTTTCTTT
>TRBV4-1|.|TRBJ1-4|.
CASSQAYGQGSNEKLFF
TGCGCCAGCAGCCAAGCCTACGGGCAGGGTTCTAATGAAAAACTGTTTTTT
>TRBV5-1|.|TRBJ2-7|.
CASSLTTARGGEQYF
TGCGCCAGCAGCCTAACTACGGCCAGAGGGGGCGAGCAGTACTTC
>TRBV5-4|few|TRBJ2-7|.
CASSSANSDEQYF
TGTGCCAGCAGCTCTGCTAACAGTGACGAGCAGTACTTC
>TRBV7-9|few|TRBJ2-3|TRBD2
CASSPLRLAGGQDTQYF
TGTGCCAGCAGCCCACTAAGGCTAGCGGGGGGGCAAGATACGCAGTATTTT
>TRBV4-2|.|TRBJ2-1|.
CASSQSGSLSYNEQFF
TGTGCCAGCAGCCAGTCCGGGAGTCTCTCCTACAATGAGCAGTTCTTC
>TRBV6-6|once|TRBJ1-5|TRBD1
CASRRGQNQPQHF
TGTGCCAGTCGTAGGGGGCAGAATCAGCCCCAGCATTTT
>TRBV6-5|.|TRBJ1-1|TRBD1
CASSRTGIITEAFF
TGTGCCAGCAGTAGGACAGGGATTATAACTGAAGCTTTCTTT
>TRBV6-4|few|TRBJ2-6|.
CASSDDSSGANVLTF
TGTGCCAGCAGTGATGACAGCTCTGGGGCCAACGTCCTGACTTTC
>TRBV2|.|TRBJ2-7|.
CASKNRPSSYEQYF
TGTGCCAGCAAGAACAGGCCCAGCTCCTACGAGCAGTACTTC
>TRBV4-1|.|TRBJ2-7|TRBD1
CASSLGGGQGIYEQYF
TGCGCCAGCAGCCTCGGAGGGGGACAGGGAATCTACGAGCAGTACTTC
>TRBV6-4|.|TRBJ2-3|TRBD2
CASSEDGGAPDTQYF
TGTGCCAGCAGTGAAGACGGGGGGGCCCCAGATACGCAGTATTTT